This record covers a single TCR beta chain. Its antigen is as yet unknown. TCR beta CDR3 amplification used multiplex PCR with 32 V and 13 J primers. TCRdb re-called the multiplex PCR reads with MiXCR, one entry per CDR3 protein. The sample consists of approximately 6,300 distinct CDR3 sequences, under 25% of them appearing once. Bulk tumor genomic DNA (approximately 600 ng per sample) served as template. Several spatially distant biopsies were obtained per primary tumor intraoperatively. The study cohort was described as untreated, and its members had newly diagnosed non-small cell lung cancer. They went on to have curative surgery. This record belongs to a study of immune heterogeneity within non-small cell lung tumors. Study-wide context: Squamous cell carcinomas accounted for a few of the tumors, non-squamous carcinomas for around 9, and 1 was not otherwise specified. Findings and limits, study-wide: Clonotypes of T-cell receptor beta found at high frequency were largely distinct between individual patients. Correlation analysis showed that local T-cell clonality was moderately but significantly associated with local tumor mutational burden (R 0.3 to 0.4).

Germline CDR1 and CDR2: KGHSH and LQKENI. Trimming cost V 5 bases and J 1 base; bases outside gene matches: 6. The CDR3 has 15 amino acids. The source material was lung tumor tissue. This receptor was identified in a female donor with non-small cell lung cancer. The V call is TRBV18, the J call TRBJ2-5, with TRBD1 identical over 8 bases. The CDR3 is CASSFAGQGQETQYF. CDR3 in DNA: TGTGCCAGCTCATTCGCTGGACAGGGCCAAGAGACCCAGTACTTC.